The source of this T cell receptor beta chain is a study of CD8 T cells in Susac syndrome. With random hexamers, reverse transcription was performed on roughly 0.45 to 1 ug of RNA. TCRdb re-derived calls from the immunoSEQ multiplex PCR reads in MiXCR, one entry per CDR3 protein. The sample contains around 270,000 distinct CDR3 sequences, almost 85% of which appear only once. The germline V gene has CDR1 KGHSH and CDR2 LQKENI. V lost 3 bases to trimming and J lost 4 bases, with 15 bases between them. The CDR3 is 15 residues long. This clonotype occurred a few times. Sequenced input: CD8+ T cells from PBMCs. The chain has TRBV18 and TRBJ1-1, with a possible D match to TRBD1 (6 bases). The sequence was collected from a human donor with multiple sclerosis. CDR3 protein: CASSPSSGGRTEAFF. The CDR3 nucleotides read TGTGCCAGCTCACCCTCGTCCGGGGGCCGCACTGAAGCTTTCTTT.